This section outlines one TCR beta chain sequence together with its context. The CDR3 sequence is 14 residues long. Germline lookup yields CDR1 LNHNV and CDR2 YYDKDF (reference sequence). Trimming took 0 bases from V and 8 from J, leaving 13 bases between them. This sample stems from a study of blood T cell repertoires in COVID-19. This table comes from immunoSEQ multiplex PCR, and its TCRdb copy is limited to in-frame clones, with some not included. The table has 430,000 or so clones, about 87% seen once. This receptor was obtained from a young man with COVID-19, enrolled during active disease. This sequence joins TRBV15 and TRBJ1-2; no definite D call. The sequenced sample consisted of peripheral blood. CDR3 protein: CATSRDRGSIGYTF. CDR3 in DNA: TGTGCCACCAGCAGAGATAGAGGATCAATCGGCTACACCTTC.